The 13 T cell receptor beta chains below were found in one sample sequenced in a study of blood T cell repertoires in COVID-19. Assay used: immunoSEQ multiplex PCR; TCRdb lists only in-frame clones, some missing. This table holds 79,000 or so clones, 80% to 90% found once. Sequencing was performed on peripheral blood. Receptors originate from a man in his sixties with COVID-19, enrolled during active disease.

The genes are TRBV5-6 and TRBJ2-1, with 7 bases aligning to TRBD2. CDR3 size: 15 residues. With V trimmed by 1 base and J by 3 bases, 4 bases remained unmatched. The V gene's germline CDR1 is SGHDT and CDR2 YYEEEE. The CDR3 spells CASSLLTSIYNEQFF. DNA for the CDR3: TGTGCCAGCAGCTTGTTGACTAGCATCTACAATGAGCAGTTCTTC.

V and J are TRBV28 and TRBJ1-2; a weak D match, TRBD1 (6 bases). This CDR3 spans 12 amino acids. Trimming pared 6 bases from V and 4 bases from J, leaving 9 bases between. CDR1 and CDR2 from the germline V gene are MDHEN and SYDVKM. The CDR3 protein is CASRDSFYGYTF. The DNA for the CDR3 is TGTGCCAGCAGGGACAGCTTCTATGGCTACACCTTC.

CDR3 coding DNA: TGTGCCAGCAGTTACTCTGCTAGCGGGAAAGAGACCCAGTACTTC. Its protein product is CASSYSASGKETQYF. This chain connects TRBV6-6 to TRBJ2-5; 9 bases agree with TRBD2. The CDR3 runs 15 residues. V shed 0 bases, J shed 3 bases, and the junction held 2 bases outside the gene matches. Germline V gene sequence: CDR1 MNHNY, CDR2 SVGAGI (reference sequence).

The V call is TRBV7-9, the J call TRBJ1-2; the D gene is possibly TRBD1 (6 bases). V lost 8 bases and J 8 bases, leaving 18 bases between the germline ends. The V gene's germline CDR1 is SEHNR and CDR2 FQNEAQ (reference sequence). The CDR3 spans 13 residues. The CDR3 DNA reads TGTGCCAGCGACGCCACAGGGATAGAAGGCTACACCTTC. This encodes CASDATGIEGYTF.

The rearrangement links TRBV29-1 to TRBJ2-7; TRBD1 aligns across 9 bases. The CDR3 contains 13 residues. Looked up from germline, CDR1 is SQVTM and CDR2 is ANQGSEA. Unmatched junction bases numbered 5, after V lost 4 bases and J lost 4 bases. The chain's CDR3 is CSVGTGGSYEQYF. The CDR3 DNA follows: TGCAGCGTTGGAACAGGGGGCTCTTACGAGCAGTACTTC.

V is TRBV3-1 (or the pseudogene TRBV3-2) and J is TRBJ1-1; 7 nucleotides line up with TRBD1. J gave up 11 bases and V 0 bases, and 6 bases lay outside the gene matches. The germline CDR1 and CDR2 sequences are LGHDT and YNNKEL (reference sequence). This CDR3 has 13 residues. CDR3 in DNA: TGTGCCAGCAGCCAAGAAACAGGGGTAAGGGCTTTCTTT. Encoded protein: CASSQETGVRAFF.

The rearrangement joins TRBV29-1 to TRBJ2-7, with D possibly matching TRBD1 (6 bases). This CDR3 is 14 amino acids long. CDR1 is SQVTM and CDR2 is ANQGSEA in the germline V gene. V gave up 2 bases and J gave up 2 bases, with 13 bases separating them. CDR3 protein: CSVESQGPPYEQYF. In nucleotides, the CDR3 is TGCAGCGTTGAAAGCCAGGGGCCCCCCTACGAGCAGTACTTC.

The chain combines TRBV24-1 with TRBJ1-2, with unresolved D. V was clipped by 5 bases and J by 7 bases, with 16 bases between them. The CDR3 loop spans 14 amino acids. Germline V gene sequence: CDR1 KGHDR, CDR2 SFDVKD. CDR3: CATSAAAGATGYTF. The DNA of the CDR3 is TGTGCCACCAGTGCCGCAGCGGGCGCGACTGGCTACACCTTC.

The rearrangement joins TRBV29-1 to TRBJ2-7, with 7 bases lining up with TRBD2. V lost 8 bases and J lost 2; bases outside the gene matches: 12. The length of the CDR3 is 14 residues. The germline CDR1 and CDR2 sequences are SQVTM and ANQGSEA. The CDR3 spells CSTSSGASAYEQYF. Written as DNA, the CDR3 is TGCAGCACATCTAGCGGAGCGTCCGCCTACGAGCAGTACTTC.

The rearrangement uses TRBV7-6 and TRBJ2-5, with 7 bases lining up with TRBD2. The CDR3 is 15 residues long. CDR1 and CDR2 (germline): SGHVS, FNYEAQ. J was trimmed by 1 base and V by 2 bases; bases with no gene match: 4. CDR3: CASSLTSGTQETQYF. CDR3 coding DNA: TGTGCCAGCAGCTTAACGAGCGGGACCCAAGAGACCCAGTACTTC.

V usage is TRBV9 and J usage is TRBJ2-1; D gene unclear. V lost 4 bases and J lost 9, with 17 bases in between. This CDR3 has 14 amino acids. Germline CDR1 and CDR2: SGDLS and YYNGEE. The CDR3 bases are TGTGCCAGCAGCACCTCGGTTCGGGTCTCTGAGCAGTTCTTC. This encodes CASSTSVRVSEQFF.

The genes are TRBV4-2 and TRBJ2-5; TRBD2 matches 11 bases. This CDR3 has 18 residues. Trimming cost V 6 bases and J 5 bases; bases outside gene matches: 17. Per the germline V gene, CDR1 is LGHNA and CDR2 is YNFKEQ. CDR3 amino acids: CASSRYLAGGPRRETQYF. The CDR3, as DNA: TGTGCCAGCAGTCGATACCTAGCGGGGGGCCCTCGGAGGGAGACCCAGTACTTC.

The rearrangement links TRBV6-1 to TRBJ1-6; a weak D match, TRBD1 (5 bases). Between the trimmed V and J ends, which lost 3 bases and 11 bases, there was a span of 11 bases. CDR3 length equals 13 residues. Germline CDR1 is MNHNS and CDR2 is SASEGT. DNA for the CDR3: TGTGCCAGCAGTGATGGCAGGGCGGCACCCCTCCACTTT. Residues: CASSDGRAAPLHF.